Here is one T cell receptor beta chain with its context. Germline CDR1 and CDR2: MNHEY and SVGAGI. Trimming left V 6 bases short and J 5 bases short, with 12 bases between. The CDR3 totals 13 residues. This specimen belongs to a study of control samples from healthy donors and cancer patients. TCRdb keeps only in-frame clones here, not all; method: immunoSEQ multiplex PCR. The sample records approximately 110,000 clones, around 89% being singletons. This sequence joins TRBV6-5 and TRBJ2-3, with D hard to call. This clonotype originated in a woman in her forties or fifties in good health. Sequences were obtained from blood. The CDR3 nucleotides are TGTGCCAGCAGAAATATGGTAGGAGATACGCAGTATTTT. This encodes CASRNMVGDTQYF.